This is a list of T cell receptor beta chains from one sample in a study of cytomegalovirus exposure and HLA in healthy donors. Produced via immunoSEQ multiplex PCR; TCRdb's table is partial and in-frame only. The sample has 70,000 to 90,000 clones, approximately 80% seen once. The source material was PBMCs. The source of these receptors is a man aged 70 or older in good health and CMV-seropositive. Both conserved end residues are part of each CDR3. D genes are given only for firm matches. Rows may omit the clone size; those that give it use once, few, many or a size class.

D | J | size | V | CDR3 | DNA
TRBD1 | TRBJ1-4 | NA | TRBV5-1 | CASSFGTGREKLFF | TGCGCCAGCAGCTTTGGGACAGGGAGGGAAAAACTGTTTTTT
TRBD1 | TRBJ2-5 | NA | TRBV19 | CASSLQGVETQYF | TGTGCCAGTAGCCTGCAGGGGGTAGAGACCCAGTACTTC
NA | TRBJ1-3 | once | TRBV28 | CASSPPSGNTIYF | TGTGCCAGCAGTCCTCCCTCTGGAAACACCATATATTTT
TRBD1 | TRBJ2-2 | NA | TRBV2 | CASRGQGTGELFF | TGTGCCAGCAGGGGACAGGGCACCGGGGAGCTGTTTTTT
NA | TRBJ1-5 | NA | TRBV7-9 | CSSSLARQPQHF | TGTTCCAGCAGCTTAGCCCGTCAGCCCCAGCATTTT
NA | TRBJ2-7 | NA | TRBV5-1 | CASTPGIGSYEQYF | TGCGCCAGCACCCCGGGGATAGGATCCTACGAGCAGTACTTC
NA | TRBJ2-5 | NA | TRBV2 | CASSEEAIGETQYF | TGTGCCAGCAGTGAGGAGGCGATCGGAGAGACCCAGTACTTC
NA | TRBJ2-7 | NA | TRBV2 | CASIQHPLSYEQYF | TGTGCCAGCATACAGCACCCCCTCTCCTACGAGCAGTACTTC
NA | TRBJ1-3 | NA | TRBV5-4 | CASSGGGASGNTIYF | TGTGCCAGCAGCGGGGGGGGAGCCTCTGGAAACACCATATATTTT
TRBD2 | TRBJ2-4 | NA | TRBV7-2 | CASSLAGGPRDIQYF | TGTGCCAGCAGCTTAGCGGGAGGGCCGCGAGACATTCAGTACTTC